This T cell receptor beta chain was identified in a study of human T cells and chemical hapten exposure. Study outcomes and limitations: Unchanged with DPC sensitization were TCRs above 1 in 1000 frequency.

The V gene end was trimmed by 5 bases and the J gene end by 6 bases; junction bases not matched to a gene: 8. CDR1 is SQVTM, CDR2 ANQGSEA, per germline. This CDR3 is built from 13 residues. The study's library attached unique molecular identifiers to single cDNA molecules. TCRdb processed the RACE reads anew with MiXCR; each CDR3 protein has one entry. The data hold 60,000 to 80,000 distinct CDR3 sequences, with under 7.5% observed a single time. This sample's time point: healthy volunteer bleed at 6 weeks. Total RNA extraction was carried out from unfractionated whole blood. This clonotype showed up many times. Antigen: not known.

The sequenced sample consisted of whole blood. The rearrangement links TRBV29-1 to TRBJ2-7; TRBD1 matches at 9 bases. This TCR was recovered from a female donor in good health. Some clones in this sample may be carry-over from other donors' samples. The CDR3 DNA reads TGCAGCGTTCTCGGCACAGGGGGCTCCGAGCAGTACTTC. It is translated as CSVLGTGGSEQYF.